This is a list of T cell receptor beta chains from one sample in a study of T cell responses to AZD1222 COVID-19 vaccine. Using immunoSEQ multiplex PCR, the repertoire was profiled, and TCRdb retains in-frame clones only, with some absent. The table has 95,000 to 150,000 clones, about 90% seen once. This specimen was peripheral blood, taken on day 0 of AZD1222 vaccination. These TCRs come from an adult in good health. CDR3s include the opening cysteine and the closing phenylalanine or tryptophan. The order of the fields is clone size, J gene, CDR3 length, D gene, V gene, CDR3 protein, CDR3 DNA. A D gene is named only where the DNA matches it firmly. Rows give clone size only sometimes, using once, few, many, or a class for an expanded clone.

>NA|TRBJ1-6|17|NA|TRBV28
CASSTGEGRTYNSPLHF
TGTGCCAGCAGTACTGGCGAGGGGCGCACCTATAATTCACCCCTCCACTTT
>NA|TRBJ2-2|15|TRBD2|TRBV11-3
CASSLVGGSTGELFF
TGTGCCAGCAGCTTAGTGGGCGGGAGTACGGGGGAGCTGTTTTTT
>NA|TRBJ2-7|11|NA|TRBV29-1
CSATSPYEQYF
TGCAGCGCGACATCTCCCTACGAGCAGTACTTC
>NA|TRBJ1-5|13|TRBD1|TRBV29-1
CSVGDSSNQPQHF
TGCAGCGTGGGGGACAGTAGCAATCAGCCCCAGCATTTT
>NA|TRBJ2-3|15|TRBD1|TRBV18
CASSPTGQGQDTQYF
TGTGCCAGCTCACCAACTGGACAGGGACAAGATACGCAGTATTTT
>NA|TRBJ1-5|12|NA|TRBV23-1
CARLQGWQPQHF
TGCGCCAGACTACAGGGATGGCAGCCCCAGCATTTT
>NA|TRBJ1-4|15|NA|TRBV5-1
CASSLVGTENEKLFF
TGCGCCAGCAGCTTGGTTGGGACGGAAAATGAAAAACTGTTTTTT
>NA|TRBJ2-7|14|NA|TRBV18
CASSPGVRTYEQYF
TGTGCCAGCTCACCAGGTGTGCGAACCTACGAGCAGTACTTC
>NA|TRBJ2-1|14|TRBD2|TRBV3-1/TRBV3-2
CASSQDLASGGWFF
TGTGCCAGCAGCCAAGATCTCGCTAGCGGGGGGTGGTTCTTC
>NA|TRBJ1-1|14|NA|TRBV6-1
CASSEAQGITEAFF
TGTGCCAGCAGTGAAGCGCAGGGTATCACTGAAGCTTTCTTT
>NA|TRBJ1-1|14|NA|TRBV5-1
CASSLEPMSTEAFF
TGCGCCAGCAGCTTGGAACCGATGAGCACTGAAGCTTTCTTT
>NA|TRBJ2-2|15|TRBD1|TRBV19
CASSRDRANTGELFF
TGTGCCAGTAGCAGGGACAGGGCGAACACCGGGGAGCTGTTTTTT
>NA|TRBJ1-6|13|NA|TRBV6-5
CASSGTVNSPLHF
TGTGCCAGCAGCGGGACCGTCAATTCACCCCTCCACTTT
>NA|TRBJ2-1|16|NA|TRBV19
CASSIQGLTPYNEQFF
TGTGCCAGTAGTATACAAGGCTTAACCCCCTACAATGAGCAGTTCTTC
>NA|TRBJ2-5|13|TRBD2|TRBV7-2
CASSELLVAGAHF
TGTGCCAGCAGCGAATTGTTGGTAGCGGGGGCCCACTTC
>NA|TRBJ1-4|13|NA|TRBV18
CASSPGTNEKLFF
TGTGCCAGCTCACCAGGGACTAATGAAAAACTGTTTTTT
>NA|TRBJ1-6|15|NA|TRBV7-2
CASSLEAQWNSPLHF
TGTGCCAGCAGCTTAGAGGCACAGTGGAATTCACCCCTCCACTTT
>once|TRBJ1-2|11|NA|TRBV5-4
CASSAGPSYTF
TGTGCCAGCAGCGCCGGACCCAGCTACACCTTC
>NA|TRBJ2-1|16|TRBD1|TRBV7-2
CASSSAGTGAYNEQFF
TGTGCCAGCAGCTCGGCCGGGACAGGTGCCTACAATGAGCAGTTCTTC
>NA|TRBJ1-1|13|NA|TRBV2
CASRVGRNTEAFF
TGTGCCAGCAGGGTAGGACGGAACACTGAAGCTTTCTTT
>NA|TRBJ1-6|15|TRBD1|TRBV7-6
CASSLGRQGDSPLHF
TGTGCCAGCAGCTTAGGCCGACAGGGGGATTCACCCCTCCACTTT
>NA|TRBJ2-1|19|NA|TRBV6-1
CASSEEGQVTYRHYNEQFF
TGTGCCAGCAGTGAAGAGGGACAAGTTACGTATCGTCACTACAATGAGCAGTTCTTC
>NA|TRBJ1-3|17|NA|TRBV6-4
CANIFPDSEFTGNTIYF
TGTGCCAACATTTTCCCGGACAGCGAATTTACTGGAAACACCATATATTTT
>once|TRBJ1-2|13|NA|TRBV7-6
CASSSGVHYGYTF
TGTGCCAGCAGCTCAGGGGTACACTATGGCTACACCTTC
>NA|TRBJ2-1|16|NA|TRBV10-1
CASSALGQSTPDEQFF
TGCGCCAGCAGTGCCCTGGGACAATCCACGCCAGATGAGCAGTTCTTC
>NA|TRBJ1-1|14|TRBD1|TRBV19
CASSKQGINTEAFF
TGTGCCAGTAGTAAACAGGGGATCAACACTGAAGCTTTCTTT
>NA|TRBJ2-1|16|TRBD2|TRBV7-8
CASSPRGAGGFYEQFF
TGTGCCAGCAGCCCTCGAGGAGCGGGGGGGTTCTATGAGCAGTTCTTC
>NA|TRBJ1-3|15|NA|TRBV7-3
CASSPDGLSGNTIYF
TGTGCCAGCAGCCCGGACGGGCTCTCTGGAAACACCATATATTTT
>NA|TRBJ1-5|13|NA|TRBV30
CAWSLDSYGPQHF
TGTGCCTGGAGCCTGGACAGCTATGGTCCCCAGCATTTT
>NA|TRBJ2-5|16|TRBD2|TRBV6-2/TRBV6-3
CASSYSPGRAGETQYF
TGTGCCAGCAGTTACTCCCCCGGGAGGGCCGGAGAGACCCAGTACTTC
>NA|TRBJ1-1|13|NA|TRBV19
CASRAGTFTEAFF
TGTGCCAGTAGGGCAGGGACTTTCACTGAAGCTTTCTTT
>once|TRBJ2-5|14|NA|TRBV6-5
CASSRREVQETQYF
TGTGCCAGCAGTCGACGGGAAGTCCAAGAGACCCAGTACTTC
>NA|TRBJ2-1|14|TRBD1|TRBV5-1
CASSLTGTGNEQFF
TGCGCCAGCAGCTTGACCGGGACAGGCAATGAGCAGTTCTTC
>NA|TRBJ2-7|13|NA|TRBV11-2
CASSFTGIYEQYF
TGTGCCAGCAGCTTCACAGGGATCTACGAGCAGTACTTC
>NA|TRBJ1-1|15|NA|TRBV7-3
CASSLGPGPETEAFF
TGTGCCAGCAGCTTAGGGCCAGGGCCGGAGACTGAAGCTTTCTTT
>few|TRBJ2-1|15|NA|TRBV3-1/TRBV3-2
CASTRGSGIGNEQFF
TGTGCCAGCACCCGGGGAAGCGGAATAGGCAATGAGCAGTTCTTC
>once|TRBJ1-5|14|NA|TRBV27
CASSRGLSNQPQHF
TGTGCCAGCAGTCGTGGACTCAGCAATCAGCCCCAGCATTTT
>NA|TRBJ2-1|14|NA|TRBV25-1
CASSEPRPYNEQFF
TGTGCCAGCAGTGAACCCCGGCCCTACAATGAGCAGTTCTTC
>NA|TRBJ2-5|16|NA|TRBV19
CASSTQPRGGQETQYF
TGTGCCAGTAGTACCCAGCCCCGGGGAGGACAAGAGACCCAGTACTTC
>NA|TRBJ1-6|16|NA|TRBV19
CASSIDRWGGDSPLHF
TGTGCCAGTAGTATAGATCGATGGGGGGGCGATTCACCCCTCCACTTT